This T cell receptor (beta chain) was identified in a study of cytomegalovirus exposure and HLA in healthy donors. Study observations and caveats: In terms of immune exposure information, only CMV serostatus was available.

In the case of this clone: The antigen remains undetermined.

60 Vbeta and 13 Jbeta primers were used in PCR. Measured with immunoSEQ multiplex PCR; TCRdb has only the in-frame clones, and not every one. The data hold hundreds of thousands of clones, with under 80% observed a single time. Germline assignment: CDR1 MNHNY and CDR2 SVGAGI (reference sequence). V gave up 8 bases and J gave up 7 bases; unmatched junction bases: 9. CDR3 length equals 14 residues. J is TRBJ2-5 and V is TRBV6-6; the match to TRBD1 covers 11 bases. Source material: PBMCs. This sequence was found in a female donor in good health and CMV-seronegative. This chain's CDR3 is CASGRDRGSGTQYF. CDR3 in DNA: TGTGCCAGCGGGCGGGACAGGGGGAGTGGGACCCAGTACTTC.